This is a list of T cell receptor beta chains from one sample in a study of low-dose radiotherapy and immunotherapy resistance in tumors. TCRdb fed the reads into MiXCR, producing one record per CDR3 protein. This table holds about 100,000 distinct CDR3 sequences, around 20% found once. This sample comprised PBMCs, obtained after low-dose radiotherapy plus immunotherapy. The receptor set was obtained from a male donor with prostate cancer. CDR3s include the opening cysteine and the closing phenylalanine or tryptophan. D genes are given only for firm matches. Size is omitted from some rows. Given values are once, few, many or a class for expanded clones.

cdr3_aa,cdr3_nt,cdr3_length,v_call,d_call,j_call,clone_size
CASSYGGRESEQYF,TGTGCCAGCAGCTACGGGGGCAGGGAAAGCGAGCAGTACTTC,14,TRBV5-6,-,TRBJ2-7,many
CASSLPGQGSPGGETQYF,TGTGCCAGTAGTCTGCCGGGACAGGGATCTCCCGGAGGAGAGACCCAGTACTTC,18,TRBV19,TRBD1,TRBJ2-5,few
CASSARSGDEAFF,TGTGCCAGCAGCGCGCGGTCGGGAGATGAAGCTTTCTTT,13,TRBV5-8,-,TRBJ1-1,-
CASSLGEVRQYF,TGTGCCAGCAGCTTGGGTGAAGTTCGGCAGTACTTC,12,TRBV11-2,-,TRBJ2-7,-
CASSRDRGSLNEQFF,TGTGCCAGCAGCCGAGACAGGGGATCCCTCAATGAGCAGTTCTTC,15,TRBV28,TRBD1,TRBJ2-1,many
CASSADRGDYGYTF,TGTGCCAGCAGCGCCGACAGGGGGGACTATGGCTACACCTTC,14,TRBV5-4,TRBD1,TRBJ1-2,many
CASSPAGGNQPQHF,TGTGCCAGCAGCCCCGCGGGTGGCAATCAGCCCCAGCATTTT,14,TRBV6-2/TRBV6-3,-,TRBJ1-5,many
CASSLGSAGSETQYF,TGTGCCAGCAGCTTAGGTTCGGCGGGTTCGGAGACCCAGTACTTC,15,TRBV5-4,-,TRBJ2-5,medium-sized
CSVTQVVGETQYF,TGCAGCGTGACACAGGTGGTGGGGGAGACCCAGTACTTC,13,TRBV29-1,-,TRBJ2-5,many
CAISPGQENEKLFF,TGTGCCATCAGCCCGGGACAGGAAAATGAAAAACTGTTTTTT,14,TRBV10-3,TRBD1,TRBJ1-4,many